Listed below are T cell receptor beta chains from one sample, sequenced in a study of early T cells in non-severe SARS-CoV-2 infection. TCRdb reprocessed the 5' RACE reads with MiXCR, giving one entry per CDR3 protein. The sample contains tens of thousands of distinct CDR3 sequences, roughly 6% of which appear only once. The sequencing sample was made of whole blood. Receptors originate from an adult who was a healthcare worker with PCR-confirmed SARS-CoV-2 infection or an uninfected control (not recorded which). Each CDR3 is given with its conserved first and last residue. A D gene is named only where the DNA matches it firmly. The size of a clone is reported for some rows only, either as once, few or many, or as a class for expanded clones.

v_call: TRBV4-1; d_call: .; j_call: TRBJ2-1; clone_size: .; cdr3_aa: CASSQVGEDWNEQFF; cdr3_nt: TGCGCCAGCAGCCAAGTGGGGGAGGACTGGAATGAGCAGTTCTTC
v_call: TRBV11-2; d_call: .; j_call: TRBJ1-2; clone_size: many; cdr3_aa: CASSSPVGGGSGYTF; cdr3_nt: TGTGCCAGCAGCTCCCCCGTCGGGGGGGGTAGTGGCTACACCTTC
v_call: TRBV7-9; d_call: .; j_call: TRBJ2-1; clone_size: few; cdr3_aa: CASSLPGAYNEQFF; cdr3_nt: TGTGCCAGCAGCCTCCCTGGGGCCTACAATGAGCAGTTCTTC
v_call: TRBV11-2; d_call: .; j_call: TRBJ1-5; clone_size: few; cdr3_aa: CASSRGLLAGNQPQHF; cdr3_nt: TGTGCCAGCAGCCGAGGACTGTTAGCGGGCAATCAGCCCCAGCATTTT
v_call: TRBV3-1; d_call: .; j_call: TRBJ1-1; clone_size: many; cdr3_aa: CASSHRQTMNTEAFF; cdr3_nt: TGTGCCAGCAGCCACCGACAGACCATGAACACTGAAGCTTTCTTT
v_call: TRBV9; d_call: .; j_call: TRBJ2-7; clone_size: many; cdr3_aa: CASSAVGGHLYF; cdr3_nt: TGTGCCAGCAGCGCCGTGGGGGGACACCTGTACTTC
v_call: TRBV12-3/TRBV12-4; d_call: TRBD1; j_call: TRBJ2-7; clone_size: .; cdr3_aa: CASTGQGAYEQYF; cdr3_nt: TGTGCCAGCACGGGACAGGGGGCCTACGAGCAGTACTTC
v_call: TRBV4-1; d_call: .; j_call: TRBJ1-4; clone_size: many; cdr3_aa: CASSQTHAEGQWGKLFF; cdr3_nt: TGCGCCAGCAGCCAGACTCACGCAGAAGGGCAGTGGGGAAAACTGTTTTTT
v_call: TRBV12-3/TRBV12-4; d_call: .; j_call: TRBJ2-7; clone_size: .; cdr3_aa: CASSPGTLIPYEQYF; cdr3_nt: TGTGCCAGCAGCCCCGGGACTTTAATTCCCTACGAGCAGTACTTC
v_call: TRBV28; d_call: .; j_call: TRBJ1-5; clone_size: few; cdr3_aa: CASRVGSDQPQHF; cdr3_nt: TGTGCCAGCAGGGTAGGAAGCGATCAGCCCCAGCATTTT
v_call: TRBV10-3; d_call: .; j_call: TRBJ2-1; clone_size: .; cdr3_aa: CAINAGSSYNEQFF; cdr3_nt: TGTGCCATCAATGCCGGAAGCTCCTACAATGAGCAGTTCTTC
v_call: TRBV20-1; d_call: .; j_call: TRBJ2-7; clone_size: many; cdr3_aa: CSARMIILYEQYF; cdr3_nt: TGCAGTGCTCGAATGATCATTTTGTACGAGCAGTACTTC
v_call: TRBV21-1; d_call: .; j_call: TRBJ2-6; clone_size: .; cdr3_aa: CASSLRLAGAGSGANVLTF; cdr3_nt: TGTGCCAGCAGCCTGAGACTAGCGGGAGCAGGCTCTGGGGCCAACGTCCTGACTTTC
v_call: TRBV28; d_call: .; j_call: TRBJ2-1; clone_size: few; cdr3_aa: CASSFIYRALQQFF; cdr3_nt: TGTGCCAGCAGCTTCATATACCGGGCCCTTCAGCAGTTCTTC
v_call: TRBV5-1; d_call: .; j_call: TRBJ2-1; clone_size: .; cdr3_aa: CASSMDWSYNEQFF; cdr3_nt: TGCGCCAGCAGCATGGACTGGTCCTACAATGAGCAGTTCTTC
v_call: TRBV12-3/TRBV12-4; d_call: .; j_call: TRBJ1-4; clone_size: many; cdr3_aa: CASSFLGEKLFF; cdr3_nt: TGTGCCAGCAGTTTTTTAGGAGAAAAACTGTTTTTT
v_call: TRBV9; d_call: TRBD1; j_call: TRBJ2-1; clone_size: .; cdr3_aa: CASSVQGTGEGEQFF; cdr3_nt: TGTGCCAGCAGCGTACAGGGGACAGGAGAGGGTGAGCAGTTCTTC
v_call: TRBV20-1; d_call: TRBD2; j_call: TRBJ2-7; clone_size: few; cdr3_aa: CSARDSRGLGYEQYF; cdr3_nt: TGCAGTGCTAGAGATTCTAGGGGACTAGGATACGAGCAGTACTTC
v_call: TRBV5-1; d_call: .; j_call: TRBJ2-5; clone_size: medium-sized; cdr3_aa: CASSFGLQETQYF; cdr3_nt: TGCGCCAGCAGCTTCGGGTTACAAGAGACCCAGTACTTC
v_call: TRBV11-2; d_call: .; j_call: TRBJ2-7; clone_size: .; cdr3_aa: CASSLGVRSSYEQYF; cdr3_nt: TGTGCCAGCAGCTTAGGGGTCCGGAGCTCCTACGAGCAGTACTTC
v_call: TRBV10-3; d_call: .; j_call: TRBJ1-5; clone_size: .; cdr3_aa: CAISTQGDQPQHF; cdr3_nt: TGTGCCATCAGTACACAGGGAGATCAGCCCCAGCATTTT
v_call: TRBV3-1; d_call: .; j_call: TRBJ2-4; clone_size: .; cdr3_aa: CASSHLGGGDKNIQYF; cdr3_nt: TGTGCCAGCAGCCACCTAGGCGGCGGTGACAAAAACATTCAGTACTTC